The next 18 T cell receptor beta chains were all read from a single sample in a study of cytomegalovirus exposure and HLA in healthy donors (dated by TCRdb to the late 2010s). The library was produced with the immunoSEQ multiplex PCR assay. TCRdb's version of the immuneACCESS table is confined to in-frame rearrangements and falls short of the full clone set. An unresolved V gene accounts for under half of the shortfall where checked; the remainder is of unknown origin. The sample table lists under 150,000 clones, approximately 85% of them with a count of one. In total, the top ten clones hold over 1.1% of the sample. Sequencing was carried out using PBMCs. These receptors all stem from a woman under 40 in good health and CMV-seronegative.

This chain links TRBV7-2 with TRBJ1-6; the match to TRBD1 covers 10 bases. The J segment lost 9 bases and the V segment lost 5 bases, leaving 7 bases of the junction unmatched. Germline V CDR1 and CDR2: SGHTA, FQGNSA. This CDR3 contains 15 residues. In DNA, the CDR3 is TGTGCCAGCAGCAAACCCGGACAGGGGGGTTCACCCCTCCACTTT. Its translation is CASSKPGQGGSPLHF. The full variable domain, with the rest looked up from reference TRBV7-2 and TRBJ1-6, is GAGVSQSPSNKVTEKGKDVELRCDPISGHTALYWYRQSLGQGLEFLIYFQGNSAPDKSGLPSDRFSAERTGGSVSTLTIQRTQQEDSAVYLCASSKPGQGGSPLHFGNGTRLTVT.

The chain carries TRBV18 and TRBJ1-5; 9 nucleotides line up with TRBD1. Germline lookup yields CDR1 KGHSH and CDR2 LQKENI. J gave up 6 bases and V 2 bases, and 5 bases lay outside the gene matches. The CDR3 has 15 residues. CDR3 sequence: CASSPKDRGIQPQHF. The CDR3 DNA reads TGTGCCAGCTCACCAAAGGACAGGGGTATTCAGCCCCAGCATTTT.

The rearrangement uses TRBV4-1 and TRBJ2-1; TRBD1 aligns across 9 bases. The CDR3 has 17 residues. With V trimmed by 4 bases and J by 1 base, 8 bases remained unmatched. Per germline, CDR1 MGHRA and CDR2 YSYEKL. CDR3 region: CASSRRTGTGSYNEQFF. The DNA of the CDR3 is TGCGCCAGCAGCCGGAGAACCGGGACAGGGTCCTACAATGAGCAGTTCTTC.

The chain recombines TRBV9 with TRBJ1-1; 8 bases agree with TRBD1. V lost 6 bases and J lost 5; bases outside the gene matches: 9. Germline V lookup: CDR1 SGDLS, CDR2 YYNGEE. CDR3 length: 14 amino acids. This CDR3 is CASTRQGQGTEAFF. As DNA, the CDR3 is TGTGCCAGCACTCGACAGGGGCAGGGGACTGAAGCTTTCTTT.

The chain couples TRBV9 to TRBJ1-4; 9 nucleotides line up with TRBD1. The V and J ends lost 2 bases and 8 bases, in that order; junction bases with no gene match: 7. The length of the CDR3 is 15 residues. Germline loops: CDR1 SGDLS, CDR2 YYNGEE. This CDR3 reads CASSVGQGVEEKLFF. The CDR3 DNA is TGTGCCAGCAGCGTGGGACAGGGTGTTGAGGAAAAACTGTTTTTT.

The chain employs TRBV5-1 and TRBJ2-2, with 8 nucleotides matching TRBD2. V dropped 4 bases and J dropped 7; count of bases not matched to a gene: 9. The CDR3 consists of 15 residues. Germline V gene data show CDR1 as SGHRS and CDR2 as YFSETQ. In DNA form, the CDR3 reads TGCGCCAGCAGCCGGGAGGGTGTCGGTTTCGGGGAGCTGTTTTTT. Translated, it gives CASSREGVGFGELFF.

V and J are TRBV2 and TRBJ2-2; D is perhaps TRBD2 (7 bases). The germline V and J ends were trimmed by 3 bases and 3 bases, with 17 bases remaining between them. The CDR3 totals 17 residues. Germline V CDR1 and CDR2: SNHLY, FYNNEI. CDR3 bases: TGTGCCAGCAGTGAGAATAGGGCGGGGGCCGACACCGGGGAGCTGTTTTTT. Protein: CASSENRAGADTGELFF.

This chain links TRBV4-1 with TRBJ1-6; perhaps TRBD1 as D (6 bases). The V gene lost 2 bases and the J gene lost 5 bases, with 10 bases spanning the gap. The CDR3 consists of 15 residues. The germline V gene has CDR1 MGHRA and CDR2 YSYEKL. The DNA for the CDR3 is TGCGCCAGCAGCCAAACAGGGTTTAATAATTCACCCCTCCACTTT. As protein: CASSQTGFNNSPLHF.

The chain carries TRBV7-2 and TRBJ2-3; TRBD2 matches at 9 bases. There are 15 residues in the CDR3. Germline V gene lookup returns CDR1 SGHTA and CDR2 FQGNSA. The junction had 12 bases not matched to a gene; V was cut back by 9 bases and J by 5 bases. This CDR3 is CARPGARGGLDTQYF. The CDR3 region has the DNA TGTGCCAGGCCAGGGGCGCGGGGGGGCCTAGATACGCAGTATTTT. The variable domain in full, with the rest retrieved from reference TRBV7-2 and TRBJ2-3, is GAGVSQSPSNKVTEKGKDVELRCDPISGHTALYWYRQSLGQGLEFLIYFQGNSAPDKSGLPSDRFSAERTGGSVSTLTIQRTQQEDSAVYLCARPGARGGLDTQYFGPGTRLTVL.

The CDR3 protein is CASSLVGEGVGGRHGYTF. The CDR3 DNA sequence: TGTGCCAGCAGTTTAGTGGGGGAGGGGGTCGGAGGGAGACATGGCTACACCTTC. The chain uses TRBV27 and TRBJ1-2, with D maybe TRBD1 (6 bases). Per the germline V gene, CDR1 is MNHEY and CDR2 is SMNVEV (reference sequence). V lost 2 bases and J lost 6, with 25 bases in between. The CDR3 is 18 amino acids.

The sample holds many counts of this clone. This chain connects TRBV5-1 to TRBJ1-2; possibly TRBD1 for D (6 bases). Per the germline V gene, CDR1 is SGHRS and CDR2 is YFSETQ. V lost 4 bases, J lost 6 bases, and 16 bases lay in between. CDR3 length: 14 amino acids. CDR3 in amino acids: CASSELDSFDGYTF. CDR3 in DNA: TGCGCCAGCAGCGAATTGGACAGCTTCGATGGCTACACCTTC.

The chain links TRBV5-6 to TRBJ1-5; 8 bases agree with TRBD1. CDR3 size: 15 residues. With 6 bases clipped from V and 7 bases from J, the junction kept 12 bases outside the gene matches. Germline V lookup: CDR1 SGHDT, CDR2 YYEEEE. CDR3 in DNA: TGTGCCAGCACCCTGGGCAGGGGGCGAGGCCAGCCCCAGCATTTT. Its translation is CASTLGRGRGQPQHF.

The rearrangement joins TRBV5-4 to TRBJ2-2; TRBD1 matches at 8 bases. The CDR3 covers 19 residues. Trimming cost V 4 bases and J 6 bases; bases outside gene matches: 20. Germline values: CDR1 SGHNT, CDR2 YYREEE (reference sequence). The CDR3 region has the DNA TGTGCCAGCAGCCCACAAAGGGCCGCAGGGGGCGGTCCCTCCGGGGAGCTGTTTTTT. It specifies CASSPQRAAGGGPSGELFF.

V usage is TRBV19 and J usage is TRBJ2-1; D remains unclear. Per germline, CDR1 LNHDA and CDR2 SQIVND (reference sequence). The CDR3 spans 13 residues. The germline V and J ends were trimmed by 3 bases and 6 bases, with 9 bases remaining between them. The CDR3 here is CASSMRSSNEQFF. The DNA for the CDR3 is TGTGCCAGTAGTATGAGGAGTTCCAATGAGCAGTTCTTC. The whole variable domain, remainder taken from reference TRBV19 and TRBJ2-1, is DGGITQSPKYLFRKEGQNVTLSCEQNLNHDAMYWYRQDPGQGLRLIYYSQIVNDFQKGDIAEGYSVSREKKESFPLTVTSAQKNPTAFYLCASSMRSSNEQFFGPGTRLTVL.

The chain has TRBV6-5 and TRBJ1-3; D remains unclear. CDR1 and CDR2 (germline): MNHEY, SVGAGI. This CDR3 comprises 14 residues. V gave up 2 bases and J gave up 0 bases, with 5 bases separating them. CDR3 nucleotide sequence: TGTGCCAGCAGTTACGGCTCCTCTGGAAACACCATATATTTT. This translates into CASSYGSSGNTIYF.

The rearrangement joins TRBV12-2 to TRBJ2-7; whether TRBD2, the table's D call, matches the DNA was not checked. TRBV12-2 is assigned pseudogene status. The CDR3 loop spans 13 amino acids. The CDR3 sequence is CASRPPRNYEQYF. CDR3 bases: TGTGCAAGTCGCCCCCCGAGAAACTACGAGCAGTACTTC.

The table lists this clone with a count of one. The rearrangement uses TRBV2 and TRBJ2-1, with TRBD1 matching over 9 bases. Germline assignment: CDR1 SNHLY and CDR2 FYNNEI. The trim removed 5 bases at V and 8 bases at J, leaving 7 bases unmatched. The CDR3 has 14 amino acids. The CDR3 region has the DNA TGTGCCAGCAGTCAGGACAGGGGCAGGGATGAGCAGTTCTTC. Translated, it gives CASSQDRGRDEQFF.

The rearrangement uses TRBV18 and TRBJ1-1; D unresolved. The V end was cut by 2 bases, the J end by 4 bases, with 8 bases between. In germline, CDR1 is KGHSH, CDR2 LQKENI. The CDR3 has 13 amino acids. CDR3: CASSPNGFTEAFF. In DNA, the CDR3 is TGTGCCAGCTCACCAAACGGGTTCACTGAAGCTTTCTTT. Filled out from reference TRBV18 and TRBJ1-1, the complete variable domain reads NAGVMQNPRHLVRRRGQEARLRCSPMKGHSHVYWYRQLPEEGLKFMVYLQKENIIDESGMPKERFSAEFPKEGPSILRIQQVVRGDSAAYFCASSPNGFTEAFFGQGTRLTVV.